A single sample is the source of the 18 T cell receptor beta chains below, sequenced in a study of type 1 and type 2 diabetes patients. The PCR template was genomic DNA. Amplification of the beta chain CDR3 used 30 forward and 13 reverse multiplex primers. MiXCR was run by TCRdb on the multiplex PCR reads, yielding one entry per CDR3 protein. The table lists fewer than 350,000 distinct CDR3 sequences, more than 45% of them singletons, with approximately 13% in the top ten. Material: peripheral blood mononuclear cells (PBMCs). The receptors derive from a man aged 18 to 29 with type 2 diabetes.

The table lists this clonotype with a few counts. The chain has TRBV13 and TRBJ1-1; D gene unclear. The germline V and J ends were trimmed by 5 bases and 0 bases, with 7 bases remaining between them. In germline, CDR1 is PRHDT, CDR2 FYEKMQ (reference sequence). The CDR3 spans 13 residues. CDR3 sequence (DNA): TGTGCCAGCAGCCCAGTCATGAACACTGAAGCTTTCTTT. Its translation is CASSPVMNTEAFF.

The V call is TRBV7-2, the J call TRBJ2-5, with D perhaps TRBD2 (6 bases). Between the trimmed V and J ends, which lost 8 bases and 0 bases, there was a span of 16 bases. Germline CDR1 and CDR2: SGHTA and FQGNSA. This CDR3 has 15 residues. The CDR3 reads CASQPTPGDQETQYF. Written as DNA, the CDR3 is TGTGCCAGCCAACCCACACCGGGGGACCAAGAGACCCAGTACTTC. Full variable domain (remainder filled in from reference TRBV7-2 and TRBJ2-5): GAGVSQSPSNKVTEKGKDVELRCDPISGHTALYWYRQSLGQGLEFLIYFQGNSAPDKSGLPSDRFSAERTGGSVSTLTIQRTQQEDSAVYLCASQPTPGDQETQYFGPGTRLLVL.

The chain is built from TRBV5-1 and TRBJ2-1; TRBD2 might be the D (7 bases). Germline values: CDR1 SGHRS, CDR2 YFSETQ. The V gene lost 3 bases and the J gene lost 5 bases, with 21 bases spanning the gap. There are 17 residues in the CDR3. Here the CDR3 reads CASSSLRGGSINNEQFF. The CDR3 region has the DNA TGCGCCAGCAGCTCACTCAGGGGCGGGAGTATAAACAATGAGCAGTTCTTC.

This sequence joins TRBV7-9 and TRBJ1-1; D remains ambiguous. This CDR3 has 13 residues. Germline V lookup: CDR1 SEHNR, CDR2 FQNEAQ (reference sequence). The ends were cut back, 8 bases at V and 4 bases at J, with 14 bases in the middle. CDR3 nucleotides: TGTGCCAGCGCACGGGGAACTGGCACTGAAGCTTTCTTT. Translated: CASARGTGTEAFF.

The chain links TRBV6-5 to TRBJ2-2, with no clear D. Looked up from germline, CDR1 is MNHEY and CDR2 is SVGAGI. The germline V and J ends were trimmed by 6 bases and 5 bases, with 13 bases remaining between them. The CDR3 is made up of 14 amino acids. CDR3 in DNA: TGTGCCAGCAGCGTAGTAGCCTCAACCGGGGAGCTGTTTTTT. Protein sequence: CASSVVASTGELFF.

This clonotype was detected a few times. The chain joins TRBV30 to TRBJ2-5; D perhaps matches TRBD1 (6 bases). V lost 1 base and J lost 3, with 9 bases in between. There are 13 residues in the CDR3. Germline V lookup: CDR1 GTSNPN, CDR2 SVGIG (reference sequence). Here the CDR3 reads CAWSGQAEETQYF. The CDR3 DNA reads as TGTGCCTGGAGTGGACAGGCCGAAGAGACCCAGTACTTC. The whole variable domain, remainder taken from reference TRBV30 and TRBJ2-5, is SQTIHQWPATLVQPVGSPLSLECTVEGTSNPNLYWYRQAAGRGLQLLFYSVGIGQISSEVPQNLSASRPQDRQFILSSKKLLLSDSGFYLCAWSGQAEETQYFGPGTRLLVL.

This chain uses TRBV6-6 with TRBJ2-3; 8 bases line up with TRBD2. Per the germline V gene, CDR1 is MNHNY and CDR2 is SVGAGI (reference sequence). V trimming: 2 bases; J trimming: 4 bases; junction bases outside the gene matches: 11. The CDR3 runs 17 residues. For the CDR3, the DNA is TGTGCCAGCAGTTACCCAACTGGGCGGGAGGAGGCAGATACGCAGTATTTT. Translation gives CASSYPTGREEADTQYF.

V usage is TRBV7-9 and J usage is TRBJ2-2; D is unresolved. This CDR3 comprises 17 residues. The V end was cut by 1 base, the J end by 0 bases, with 12 bases between. The V gene's germline CDR1 is SEHNR and CDR2 FQNEAQ (reference sequence). CDR3 sequence: CASSLGGSTPNTGELFF. The CDR3 nucleotides read TGTGCCAGCAGCTTAGGAGGCTCCACTCCGAACACCGGGGAGCTGTTTTTT.

Notes on this clonotype: One end of the junction varies from germline; a read error may be responsible. This chain joins TRBV7-3 and TRBJ2-1; tentative D call: TRBD2 (7 bases). Germline assignment: CDR1 SGHTA and CDR2 FQGTGA. This CDR3 is 15 amino acids long. CDR3 bases: TGTGCCAGCAACTTAATGGGGGGGGCCTACGATGAGCAGTTCTTC. Protein sequence: CASNLMGGAYDEQFF.

A word on this clonotype: The CDR3 end shows no conserved phenylalanine or tryptophan, and so a read error is likely. The J gene is TRBJ2-5, the V gene TRBV2; 8 positions agree with TRBD2. The CDR3 is made up of 15 amino acids. Germline V gene lookup returns CDR1 SNHLY and CDR2 FYNNEI. The J segment lost 7 bases and the V segment lost 9 bases, leaving 16 bases of the junction unmatched. CDR3 DNA sequence: TGTGCCAGTAGCGCCCCTGGACGGGAGGGCCTGACCCAGTACCTC. Translating it yields CASSAPGREGLTQYL.

V is TRBV2 and J is TRBJ2-5, with 10 positions matching TRBD2. With 5 bases clipped from V and 4 bases from J, the junction kept 4 bases outside the gene matches. CDR3 size: 14 residues. CDR1 SNHLY and CDR2 FYNNEI come from the germline V gene. CDR3 sequence reads: CASSPLAGLETQYF. The DNA of the CDR3 is TGTGCCAGCAGTCCACTAGCGGGATTAGAGACCCAGTACTTC.

This clonotype was observed once. The J gene is TRBJ2-5, the V gene TRBV30; D ambiguous. Looked up from germline, CDR1 is GTSNPN and CDR2 is SVGIG (reference sequence). The CDR3 runs to 12 residues. V lost 4 bases and J 3 bases, leaving 9 bases between the germline ends. CDR3 bases: TGTGCCTGGACCTCCAGTGAAGAGACCCAGTACTTC. Its protein is CAWTSSEETQYF.

This clonotype was detected once. The rearrangement joins TRBV4-2 to TRBJ2-1; unclear D gene. V lost 4 bases and J 12 bases, leaving 22 bases between the germline ends. This CDR3 has 15 amino acids. CDR1 is LGHNA, CDR2 YNFKEQ, per germline. CDR3 DNA: TGTGCCAGCAGCCCCCAGTGGTTGACCAGTCATGGGCAGTTCTTC. This codes for CASSPQWLTSHGQFF.

V gene TRBV20-1 combines with J gene TRBJ2-7, with 13 bases identical to TRBD2. The J call may not be correct, given that the DNA end is closer to TRBJ2-1. Germline V lookup: CDR1 DFQATT, CDR2 SNEGSKA (reference sequence). The CDR3 runs to 15 residues. The CDR3 reads CSTITGLAGVNEQFF. The DNA of the CDR3 is TGCAGTACCATTACCGGACTAGCGGGAGTTAATGAGCAGTTCTTC.

The CDR3 here is CASSSEQGAPTEAFF. Written as DNA, the CDR3 is TGTGCCAGCAGTTCCGAACAGGGGGCCCCCACTGAAGCTTTCTTT. The gene calls are TRBV13 and TRBJ1-1; 9 nucleotides align to TRBD1. V was pared by 6 bases and J by 4 bases, with 9 bases of the junction left unmatched. The CDR3 is 15 residues long. The V gene's germline CDR1 is PRHDT and CDR2 FYEKMQ (reference sequence).

The table lists this clonotype with a few counts. V and J are TRBV19 and TRBJ2-7, with 7 bases that match TRBD1. V trimming: 1 base; J trimming: 1 base; junction bases outside the gene matches: 1. From germline, CDR1 is LNHDA and CDR2 SQIVND (reference sequence). This CDR3 is 14 amino acids long. This CDR3 reads CASSIGGQSYEQYF. The CDR3 bases are TGTGCCAGTAGTATAGGGGGACAGTCCTACGAGCAGTACTTC.

J is TRBJ2-1 and V is TRBV12-3 or TRBV12-4; a weak D match, TRBD2 (6 bases). The V gene lost 6 bases and the J gene lost 3 bases, with 12 bases spanning the gap. The CDR3 runs 14 residues. CDR3 loop: CASSSSANYNEQFF. CDR3 DNA: TGTGCCAGCAGCTCTAGCGCGAACTACAATGAGCAGTTCTTC.

This sequence joins TRBV27 and TRBJ1-4, with 7 positions matching TRBD1. Germline CDR1 reads MNHEY; CDR2 reads SMNVEV (reference sequence). This CDR3 is 15 amino acids long. J lost 4 bases, V lost 5 bases, and 7 bases had no gene match. As DNA, the CDR3 is TGTGCCAGCAGTCCCCGGGACAGTCTTAATGAAAAACTGTTTTTT. It specifies CASSPRDSLNEKLFF.